This TCR beta chain derives from a study of cytomegalovirus exposure and HLA in healthy donors. Across the study: Per a later analysis, the roughly 690 first-cohort and fewer than 150 validation repertoires shared one platform. Study-wide results and caveats: Accounts indicate the classifier identified cytomegalovirus status with strong specificity and sensitivity. The study flagged 150 to 200 TCR beta chains as cytomegalovirus-associated.

Trimming took 6 bases from V and 8 from J; bases not matched to a gene: 11. This CDR3 has 16 amino acids. Germline assignment: CDR1 MGHRA and CDR2 YSYEKL. Comments on this clone: Antigen: not known.

The donors were members of the validation cohort, which comprised 120 subjects and was separate from the first cohort of 666 subjects. Assay used: immunoSEQ multiplex PCR; TCRdb lists only in-frame clones, some missing. The table has around 150,000 clones, 91% seen once; the top ten hold 3% to 3.5%. The source of this sequence is a woman in her late teens or twenties in good health and CMV-seropositive. The sequencing input was PBMCs. The chain carries TRBV4-1 and TRBJ2-4; 12 bases match TRBD2. The CDR3, as DNA: TGCGCCAGCAGTCTAGCGGGAGGGCCACGTTCGTACATTCAGTACTTC. Residues: CASSLAGGPRSYIQYF.